One T cell receptor (beta chain) is described in this entry. Original handling: Nucleated cell number was recorded as an estimate derived from reference gene primer amplification. TCRdb keeps only in-frame clones here, not all; method: immunoSEQ multiplex PCR. V, J and clone size were drawn from that table, and D and trimming were deduced from the DNA. The table shows under 200,000 clones, with 85% to 90% occurring only once. Germline V gene data show CDR1 as SGHRS and CDR2 as YFSETQ. With V trimmed by 1 base and J by 5 bases, 5 bases remained unmatched. The CDR3 totals 14 residues. The data originate from a study of blood T cell repertoires in COVID-19. On the study more broadly: Specimens from acute and convalescent COVID-19 originated in the United States, Italy and Spain.

Material: peripheral blood. The receptor was derived from a woman in her sixties or seventies with acute or convalescent COVID-19. The gene calls are TRBV5-1 and TRBJ2-5, with 7 nucleotides matching TRBD2. The DNA of the CDR3 is TGCGCCAGCAGCTTGCGGGGGAGGGGCGAGACCCAGTACTTC. Protein sequence: CASSLRGRGETQYF.